This paragraph reports one T cell receptor beta chain. Its antigen remains unidentified. Germline lookup yields CDR1 SEHNR and CDR2 FQNEAQ (reference sequence). Trimming removed 5 bases at V and 4 bases at J, with 18 bases between. CDR3 length: 16 amino acids. The data originate from a study of cytomegalovirus exposure and HLA in healthy donors. Study-wide findings and caveats: Analyzed later, most CMV-associated TCR beta chains appeared HLA-restricted. In an earlier analysis, most TCR beta V segments were productive about 90% or about 30% of the time. Overall, roughly 160 TCR beta chains were annotated as cytomegalovirus-associated.

The PCR had 60 Vbeta and 13 Jbeta primers. Sequenced by immunoSEQ multiplex PCR; TCRdb stores in-frame clones only, minus some. The table has some 120,000 clones, around 10% seen once; the top ten hold 3%. The clonotype comes from a man aged 30 to 45 in good health and CMV-seronegative. The chain links TRBV7-9 to TRBJ2-1; the D gene is possibly TRBD1 (6 bases). The sample comprised PBMCs. This CDR3 is CASSPFTGPHYNEQFF. The CDR3 nucleotides are TGTGCCAGCAGCCCCTTCACAGGGCCTCATTACAATGAGCAGTTCTTC. Full variable domain (rest looked up from reference TRBV7-9 and TRBJ2-1): DTGVSQNPRHKITKRGQNVTFRCDPISEHNRLYWYRQTLGQGPEFLTYFQNEAQLEKSRLLSDRFSAERPKGSFSTLEIQRTEQGDSAMYLCASSPFTGPHYNEQFFGPGTRLTVL.